What follows are 13 T cell receptor beta chains derived from one specimen sequenced in a study of early T cells in non-severe SARS-CoV-2 infection. One entry per CDR3 protein results from TCRdb running MiXCR on the 5' RACE reads. The sample includes 70,000 or so distinct CDR3 sequences, 4.6% of them seen just once. The sample consisted of whole blood, taken at baseline. The origin of the receptors is an adult who was a healthcare worker with PCR-confirmed SARS-CoV-2 infection or an uninfected control (not recorded which). The donor label of this sample is uncertain.

The rearrangement joins TRBV5-1 to TRBJ2-1, with D unclear. The germline V gene has CDR1 SGHRS and CDR2 YFSETQ. V was trimmed by 9 bases and J by 0 bases, leaving 19 bases between them. The CDR3 contains 16 residues. In DNA form, the CDR3 reads TGCGCCACCAGAGATGCCAGGTTTAGCTCCTACAATGAGCAGTTCTTC. Its protein product is CATRDARFSSYNEQFF.

This clonotype was counted many times. The genes are TRBV6-1 and TRBJ2-7; 11 bases align to TRBD1. The CDR3 consists of 15 residues. With V trimmed by 2 bases and J by 3 bases, 3 bases remained unmatched. CDR1 MNHNS and CDR2 SASEGT come from the germline V gene. The CDR3 loop is CASSEMGTGGYEQYF. In DNA form, the CDR3 reads TGTGCCAGCAGTGAAATGGGGACAGGGGGCTACGAGCAGTACTTC.

This clonotype has ten or more counts. An end of the junction does not agree with germline; a read error may underlie this. The chain has TRBV15 and TRBJ1-1; TRBD1 might be the D (5 bases). The CDR3 spans 13 residues. Germline CDR1 reads LNHNV; CDR2 reads YYDKDF (reference sequence). The CDR3 reads CATSRSGGTEVFF. In DNA, the CDR3 is TGTGCCACCAGCAGGTCGGGGGGAACTGAAGTTTTCTTT.

This clonotype was counted at least ten times. The chain employs TRBV5-1 and TRBJ2-7; no reliable D call. Trimming cost V 0 bases and J 5 bases, with 6 bases left between them. Germline V lookup: CDR1 SGHRS, CDR2 YFSETQ. This CDR3 contains 12 residues. The CDR3 DNA is TGCGCCAGCAGCTTGGAAGGGAACGAGCAGTACTTC. This sequence encodes CASSLEGNEQYF.

This clonotype has a count of ten or more. This chain links TRBV7-9 with TRBJ1-1; 9 bases match TRBD1. Germline V gene sequence: CDR1 SEHNR, CDR2 FQNEAQ (reference sequence). V shed 5 bases, J shed 4 bases, and the junction held 2 bases outside the gene matches. The CDR3 consists of 13 residues. Here the CDR3 reads CASSEDRGTEAFF. As DNA, the CDR3 is TGTGCCAGCAGCGAGGACAGGGGCACTGAAGCTTTCTTT.

This clonotype came up many times. The chain employs TRBV11-2 and TRBJ2-5; D perhaps matches TRBD1 (6 bases). The CDR3 totals 15 residues. Trimming removed 3 bases at V and 2 bases at J, with 13 bases between. CDR1 SGHAT and CDR2 FQNNGV come from the germline V gene. The CDR3 DNA sequence: TGTGCCAGCAGCTTCCTGACAGGTCGGCAAGAGACCCAGTACTTC. Its protein product is CASSFLTGRQETQYF.

Only a few counts were recorded for this clonotype. The chain is built from TRBV7-6 and TRBJ2-3; 11 bases map to TRBD1. CDR1 SGHVS and CDR2 FNYEAQ come from the germline V gene. There are 15 residues in the CDR3. V lost 5 bases, J lost 4 bases, and 5 bases stayed unmatched. CDR3 bases: TGTGCCAGCAGCCTGGGACAGGGGGTGGCAGATACGCAGTATTTT. Translation: CASSLGQGVADTQYF. The whole variable domain, filled in from reference TRBV7-6 and TRBJ2-3, reads GAGVSQSPRYKVTKRGQDVALRCDPISGHVSLYWYRQALGQGPEFLTYFNYEAQQDKSGLPNDRFSAERPEGSISTLTIQRTEQRDSAMYRCASSLGQGVADTQYFGPGTRLTVL.

This clonotype was recorded at least ten times. This chain connects TRBV6-5 to TRBJ1-2, with D tentatively TRBD1 (5 bases). Between the trimmed V and J ends, which lost 8 bases and 4 bases, there was a span of 17 bases. CDR3 length: 14 amino acids. Germline loops: CDR1 MNHEY, CDR2 SVGAGI. The CDR3 sequence is CASSRGENIYGYTF. The CDR3 nucleotides are TGTGCCAGCTCCAGAGGGGAGAATATCTATGGCTACACCTTC.

The chain has TRBV5-6 and TRBJ2-7; 7 nucleotides match TRBD1. CDR3 size: 15 residues. Germline values: CDR1 SGHDT, CDR2 YYEEEE. V shed 6 bases and J 4 bases; nucleotides not matched to a gene: 13. CDR3 nucleotides: TGTGCCAGCACCCTGTACCCAACACAGGGGTACGAGCAGTACTTC. Translated, it gives CASTLYPTQGYEQYF.

This clonotype has only a few counts. The V gene is TRBV27, the J gene TRBJ2-7; 7 bases are shared with TRBD1. With V trimmed by 3 bases and J by 1 base, 6 bases remained unmatched. Germline V gene data show CDR1 as MNHEY and CDR2 as SMNVEV (reference sequence). The CDR3 covers 15 residues. The chain's CDR3 is CASSLIGTASYEQYF. CDR3 coding DNA: TGTGCCAGCAGTTTGATCGGGACAGCTTCCTACGAGCAGTACTTC.

This clonotype was picked up a small number of times. This chain joins TRBV2 and TRBJ2-1; 8 positions agree with TRBD1. The CDR3 contains 14 residues. CDR1 and CDR2 from the germline V gene are SNHLY and FYNNEI. Trimming at V came to 4 bases and at J to 11 bases, leaving 10 bases not matched to a gene. The CDR3 bases are TGTGCCAGCAGTGTAGAGTCAGGGGGCGGGAAGCAGTTCTTC. Its translation: CASSVESGGGKQFF.

This clonotype has a count of ten or more. V and J are TRBV7-9 and TRBJ2-1; D might be TRBD2 (5 bases). V was pared by 5 bases and J by 0 bases, with 14 bases between. CDR3 length: 16 amino acids. Germline V gene lookup returns CDR1 SEHNR and CDR2 FQNEAQ (reference sequence). The CDR3 DNA reads as TGTGCCAGCAGCATATGGACGGGGAGCTCCTACAATGAGCAGTTCTTC. Translating it yields CASSIWTGSSYNEQFF.

This clonotype has just a few counts. V usage is TRBV6-1 and J usage is TRBJ1-5, with D maybe TRBD1 (5 bases). This CDR3 comprises 16 residues. Germline CDR1 reads MNHNS; CDR2 reads SASEGT. Trimming shortened V by 6 bases and J by 2 bases, and 17 bases separated the two germline ends. CDR3 residues: CASSPLGVRGNQPQHF. The DNA of the CDR3 is TGTGCCAGCAGCCCTTTAGGAGTCAGGGGCAATCAGCCCCAGCATTTT.